This is a list of T cell receptor beta chains from one sample in a study of tumor-infiltrating lymphocytes in localized non-small cell lung cancer. Sequencing used immunoSEQ multiplex PCR; TCRdb keeps in-frame clones, though not all of them. This table has thousands of clones, roughly 80% appearing once. The material sequenced was uninvolved lung tissue not adjacent to the tumor. The origin of the receptors is a human donor with non-small cell lung cancer. Both conserved end residues are part of each CDR3. A D gene is named only where the DNA matches it firmly. A row's size may be missing; if present it is once, few, many or a size class.

TRBV7-3	TRBJ2-2	.	.	15	TGTGCCAGCAGCCGGAGCGGTGCGGGAACCGGGGAGCTGTTTTTT	CASSRSGAGTGELFF
TRBV6-6	TRBJ1-5	TRBD1	.	15	TGTGCCAGCAGTTTTGTGACAGGGGGCAATCAGCCCCAGCATTTT	CASSFVTGGNQPQHF
TRBV28	TRBJ2-5	.	few	12	TGTGCCAGCAGTACAGGCTCGGGGACCCAGTACTTC	CASSTGSGTQYF
TRBV11-2	TRBJ1-1	.	once	14	TGTGCCAGCAGCTTGGCTGGGGCCGACACTGAAGCTTTCTTT	CASSLAGADTEAFF
TRBV5-1	TRBJ1-1	.	once	15	TGCGCCAGCAGCTTGAGTTCCGGGGCGAACACTGAAGCTTTCTTT	CASSLSSGANTEAFF
TRBV2	TRBJ1-1	TRBD1	.	15	TGTGCCAGCAGTCTCCAGAGAGACAGGGTGACTGAAGCTTTCTTT	CASSLQRDRVTEAFF
TRBV14	TRBJ1-2	.	.	13	TGTGCCAGCAGTCAAGCAGGGGTCCATGGCTACACCTTC	CASSQAGVHGYTF
TRBV21-1	TRBJ2-2	.	.	20	TGTGCCAGCAGCAAAGACGGGTCGACTAGCGGGAGATGGAACACCGGGGAGCTGTTTTTT	CASSKDGSTSGRWNTGELFF
TRBV30	TRBJ2-7	.	.	12	TGTGCCTGGAGTGTATTAGGCTACGAGCAGTACTTC	CAWSVLGYEQYF
TRBV29-1	TRBJ2-7	TRBD2	.	13	TGCAGCGTACGACTAGCGGGAGCCTACGAGCAGTACTTC	CSVRLAGAYEQYF
TRBV5-6	TRBJ1-1	.	.	13	TGTGCCAGCAGAATCCCCGGGACAACTGAAGCTTTCTTT	CASRIPGTTEAFF
TRBV9	TRBJ1-2	.	once	15	TGTGCCAGCAGCGTAGGCGAGGAGAGTGACTATGGCTACACCTTC	CASSVGEESDYGYTF
TRBV9	TRBJ1-1	.	few	14	TGTGCCAGCAGCCCGGTTGATCGGAACACTGAAGCTTTCTTT	CASSPVDRNTEAFF
TRBV18	TRBJ2-7	.	few	14	TGTGCCAGCTCACCAGGGACGGAGACTTACGAGCAGTACTTC	CASSPGTETYEQYF
TRBV4-1	TRBJ2-1	.	.	15	TGCGCCAGCAGCCAAGATCACGGCCCCGGGACAGAGCAGTTCTTC	CASSQDHGPGTEQFF
TRBV19	TRBJ1-1	TRBD1	.	15	TGTGCCAGTAGTCAACAGGGGGCTGTGAACACTGAAGCTTTCTTT	CASSQQGAVNTEAFF
TRBV9	TRBJ2-7	.	.	17	TGTGCCAGCAGCGTAGGGGACGGACTGGCGGCCTACTACGAGCAGTACTTC	CASSVGDGLAAYYEQYF
TRBV4-1	TRBJ2-1	TRBD2	.	18	TGCGCCAGCAGCCAAGGAAGACTAGCGGGAGGGCCGGGCAATGAGCAGTTCTTC	CASSQGRLAGGPGNEQFF
TRBV2	TRBJ1-1	.	.	14	TGTGCCAGCAATTGGGGGTCTGGTTCCACTGAAGCTTTCTTT	CASNWGSGSTEAFF
TRBV2	TRBJ2-7	.	.	13	TGTGCCAGCAGGCTGACTACCCGCTACGAGCAGTACTTC	CASRLTTRYEQYF
TRBV5-1	TRBJ2-7	.	.	11	TGCGCCAGCAGCTTAAGTCACGAGCAGTACTTC	CASSLSHEQYF
TRBV6-5	TRBJ2-2	TRBD1	.	16	TGTGCCAGCAGTTACTCCGGGACAGGGGGCGGCGGGGAGCTGTTTTTT	CASSYSGTGGGGELFF
TRBV1	TRBJ2-3	.	.	16	TGCACCAGCAGCCTAGCGGGAGTGGAAAGGACAGATACGCAGTATTTT	CTSSLAGVERTDTQYF
TRBV30	TRBJ1-6	.	.	12	TGTGCCTGGAGACTCCTCAATTCACCCCTCCACTTT	CAWRLLNSPLHF
TRBV5-5	TRBJ2-3	TRBD2	large	15	TGTGCCAGCAGCTTTCAGCGGGAGGTGGAAGATACGCAGTATTTT	CASSFQREVEDTQYF
TRBV27	TRBJ2-3	TRBD2	once	13	TGTGCCAGCAGCGGGAGGAGGGCAGATACGCAGTATTTT	CASSGRRADTQYF
TRBV2	TRBJ2-7	.	.	14	TGTGCCAGCAGTTCCACAGGGTTAGGCTACGAGCAGTACTTC	CASSSTGLGYEQYF
TRBV10-3	TRBJ2-7	.	.	13	TGTGCCGTCCGTGGGTCCCTGAGAGACGAGCAGTACTTC	CAVRGSLRDEQYF
TRBV7-2	TRBJ2-2	.	.	14	TGTGCCAGCAGCCCCGGGAGATTCACCGGGGAGCTGTTTTTT	CASSPGRFTGELFF
TRBV9	TRBJ2-3	TRBD1	.	16	TGTGCCAGCAGCCCACTGGGACAGGGTAAACCAGATACGCAGTATTTT	CASSPLGQGKPDTQYF
TRBV25-1	TRBJ1-4	.	.	12	TGTGCCAGCAGTGGGACGAGTGAAAAACTGTTTTTT	CASSGTSEKLFF
TRBV29-1	TRBJ2-1	.	.	18	TGCAGCGTTGAAAGCAGGGATCTTGAAACTTTTACCTACAATGAGCAGTTCTTC	CSVESRDLETFTYNEQFF
TRBV27	TRBJ2-7	TRBD2	.	15	TGTGCCAGCAGCCCGACTAGCGGGAGTGCCTACGAGCAGTACTTC	CASSPTSGSAYEQYF
TRBV10-3	TRBJ1-1	.	.	14	TGTGCCATCAGTGCATCAGGGCAGAACACTGAAGCTTTCTTT	CAISASGQNTEAFF
TRBV5-5	TRBJ2-7	TRBD2	.	15	TGTGCCAGCAGCTCATCCGGGACTAGGGATAAGGAGCAGTACTTC	CASSSSGTRDKEQYF
TRBV9	TRBJ2-7	TRBD1	once	14	TGTGCCAGCAGCGGGGAGACAGGGAGAGGAGAGCAGTACTTC	CASSGETGRGEQYF
TRBV30	TRBJ2-4	.	few	15	TGTGCCACAGAACCTAGTACAGGAGTCAAAAACATTCAGTACTTC	CATEPSTGVKNIQYF
TRBV29-1	TRBJ1-5	TRBD1	.	17	TGCAGCGTTGAGGACCGGACAGGGCCTTATAGCAATCAGCCCCAGCATTTT	CSVEDRTGPYSNQPQHF
TRBV28	TRBJ2-3	TRBD2	.	16	TGTGCCAGCAGTTCCTCTGCTAGCGGGAGGTCAGATACGCAGTATTTT	CASSSSASGRSDTQYF
TRBV19	TRBJ1-1	TRBD1	.	14	TGTGCCACAGTTCCAAAGGGGGCGAACACTGAAGCTTTCTTT	CATVPKGANTEAFF
TRBV30	TRBJ1-1	.	.	14	TGTGCCTGGAGTGGGGGGAGGGCCGACACTGAAGCTTTCTTT	CAWSGGRADTEAFF
TRBV20-1	TRBJ2-5	.	.	11	TGCACCTCGCAAGACCAAGAGACCCAGTACTTC	CTSQDQETQYF
TRBV28	TRBJ2-7	TRBD1	once	16	TGTGCCAGCAGTTTACTGCCCGGGACAGGGGACTACGAGCAGTACTTC	CASSLLPGTGDYEQYF
TRBV29-1	TRBJ2-2	.	.	15	TGCAGCGTTGATAGCGGAGGGGCGAACACCGGGGAGCTGTTTTTT	CSVDSGGANTGELFF
TRBV6-5	TRBJ1-2	.	.	15	TGTGCCAGCAGTCCAGCGGGCGGATCTAACTATGGCTACACCTTC	CASSPAGGSNYGYTF
TRBV28	TRBJ1-1	.	.	14	TGTGCCAGCAGTTTGATACAGGAGAACACTGAAGCTTTCTTT	CASSLIQENTEAFF
TRBV9	TRBJ1-2	.	.	14	TGTGCCAGCAGCCCGGACAGATCTAACTATGGCTACACCTTC	CASSPDRSNYGYTF
TRBV28	TRBJ1-4	TRBD1	once	14	TGTGCCAGCAGCTCTGGGACAGAGAGTGGAAAACTGTTTTTT	CASSSGTESGKLFF
TRBV28	TRBJ2-7	TRBD1	.	14	TGTGCCAGCAGGAGGGGACAGCCCTCCTACGAGCAGTACTTC	CASRRGQPSYEQYF
TRBV30	TRBJ2-6	TRBD2	.	18	TGTGCCTGGAGGGCCTGGGATGGGAGGGGCTCTGGGGCCAACGTCCTGACTTTC	CAWRAWDGRGSGANVLTF
TRBV11-3	TRBJ2-2	.	few	13	TGTGCCAGCAGCTCAATGAACACCGGGGAGCTGTTTTTT	CASSSMNTGELFF
TRBV7-2	TRBJ1-5	TRBD1	.	14	TGTGCCAGCAGACTTGACAGGGTAAATCAGCCCCAGCATTTT	CASRLDRVNQPQHF
TRBV5-4	TRBJ2-5	TRBD2	.	19	TGTGCCAGCAGCGTAGCGGGAGCTTTGATGGTAGGGTTCCAAGAGACCCAGTACTTC	CASSVAGALMVGFQETQYF
TRBV9	TRBJ2-1	TRBD2	.	15	TGTGCCAGCAGCGTAGAGGGACTAGCGGGGGCGTGGCAGTTCTTC	CASSVEGLAGAWQFF
TRBV7-9	TRBJ1-2	.	.	13	TGTGCCAGCAGCCTTTCACAAAACTATGGCTACACCTTC	CASSLSQNYGYTF